These 11 T cell receptor beta chains originate from one sample sequenced in a study of CD8+ T cells in alopecia areata. Reverse transcribed after extraction, RNA yielded cDNA as the sequencing template. Generated by immunoSEQ multiplex PCR, the TCRdb table keeps only in-frame clones and is missing some. The sample yields some 170,000 clones, roughly 50% seen once. Described treatment: oral pan-JAK inhibitor, 5-10 mg twice daily. This material consisted of CD4+ T cells sorted from blood, taken between weeks 55 and 65, from a patient treated with tofacitinib. The receptors shown here come from a human donor with alopecia areata.

V gene TRBV7-2 combines with J gene TRBJ1-1; D is ambiguous. The CDR3 length is 13 residues. The V end lost 5 bases, the J end lost 1 base, and 8 bases lay between the germline ends. Germline V CDR1 and CDR2: SGHTA, FQGNSA. CDR3 protein: CASSLHGNTEAFF. The CDR3 DNA is TGTGCCAGCAGCCTACACGGGAACACTGAAGCTTTCTTT.

The V and J genes are TRBV6-5 and TRBJ1-6; D gene ambiguous. Looked up from germline, CDR1 is MNHEY and CDR2 is SVGAGI. The CDR3 consists of 13 residues. Trimming took off 7 bases at V and 4 bases at J, with 8 bases between the two ends. The CDR3 sequence is CASMEGYNSPLHF. The CDR3 DNA is TGTGCCAGCATGGAGGGTTATAATTCACCCCTCCACTTT.

The chain couples TRBV4-1 to TRBJ1-4; D is possibly TRBD1 (5 bases). CDR3 length: 15 residues. Trimming took 0 bases from V and 7 from J, leaving 12 bases between them. In germline, CDR1 is MGHRA, CDR2 YSYEKL. The chain's CDR3 is CASSQDARVGEKLFF. The CDR3 bases are TGCGCCAGCAGCCAAGATGCCAGGGTAGGTGAAAAACTGTTTTTT.

On this clone itself: This specimen includes other DNA sequences encoding the same CDR3. The chain combines TRBV29-1 with TRBJ1-1; tentatively, D is TRBD1 (6 bases). Trimming removed 4 bases at V and 1 base at J, with 10 bases between. Germline CDR1 is SQVTM and CDR2 is ANQGSEA. This CDR3 region has 13 residues. CDR3 DNA sequence: TGCAGCGTTGGGCGGACAGCGAACACTGAAGCTTTCTTT. This sequence encodes CSVGRTANTEAFF.

This chain uses TRBV29-1 with TRBJ1-1, with D possibly TRBD1 on 6 matching bases. Germline V CDR1 and CDR2: SQVTM, ANQGSEA. The ends were cut back, 6 bases at V and 4 bases at J, with 15 bases in the middle. The CDR3 has 13 amino acids. For the CDR3, the DNA is TGCAGCGTGCAAGACAGGTCGGGCACTGAAGCTTTCTTT. It translates to CSVQDRSGTEAFF.

V and J are TRBV5-1 and TRBJ1-1, with 7 bases aligning to TRBD1. The V gene's germline CDR1 is SGHRS and CDR2 YFSETQ. The CDR3 covers 15 residues. J lost 4 bases, V lost 4 bases, and 10 bases had no gene match. DNA for the CDR3: TGCGCCAGCAGCAGGGGGCAGGTCGAGGGCACTGAAGCTTTCTTT. Amino acid sequence: CASSRGQVEGTEAFF.

The sample holds one count of this clone. The J gene is TRBJ1-2, the V gene TRBV15; D may be TRBD1 (5 bases). V lost 5 bases and J 11 bases, leaving 15 bases between the germline ends. The CDR3 consists of 12 residues. Germline assignment: CDR1 LNHNV and CDR2 YYDKDF (reference sequence). The CDR3 protein is CATSRAGTEYTF. The CDR3 DNA is TGTGCCACCAGCCGCGCCGGGACCGAATACACCTTC.

The rearrangement joins TRBV7-2 to TRBJ2-5, with a weak D call TRBD1 (6 bases). This CDR3 is 14 amino acids long. The germline V gene encodes CDR1 SGHTA and CDR2 FQGNSA. V dropped 5 bases and J dropped 4 bases, with 14 bases sitting between them. The DNA of the CDR3 is TGTGCCAGCAGCCGCACAGGGCCCGGAGAGACCCAGTACTTC. Translating it yields CASSRTGPGETQYF.

This chain links TRBV29-1 with TRBJ2-4, with D perhaps matching TRBD1 (5 bases). The CDR3 spans 13 residues. CDR1 is SQVTM and CDR2 is ANQGSEA in the germline V gene. The germline V and J ends were trimmed by 4 bases and 0 bases, with 7 bases remaining between them. The CDR3 DNA reads TGCAGCGTTGCCGACAGAGCCAAAAACATTCAGTACTTC. Translating gives CSVADRAKNIQYF.

The V gene is TRBV30, the J gene TRBJ2-5; D not certain. V was pared by 6 bases and J by 5 bases, with 10 bases between. Germline CDR1 reads GTSNPN; CDR2 reads SVGIG (reference sequence). This CDR3 spans 11 amino acids. CDR3 residues: CACRAGETQYF. In nucleotides, the CDR3 is TGTGCCTGCCGGGCCGGGGAGACCCAGTACTTC. Full variable domain (rest looked up from reference TRBV30 and TRBJ2-5): SQTIHQWPATLVQPVGSPLSLECTVEGTSNPNLYWYRQAAGRGLQLLFYSVGIGQISSEVPQNLSASRPQDRQFILSSKKLLLSDSGFYLCACRAGETQYFGPGTRLLVL.

This chain uses TRBV15 with TRBJ2-5; tentative D call: TRBD1 (7 bases). CDR1 is LNHNV, CDR2 YYDKDF, per germline (reference sequence). This CDR3 has 13 residues. Deletions cut 4 bases from V and 6 bases from J, with 12 bases between. In nucleotides, the CDR3 is TGTGCCACCAGCACAGGGGGGTCGAAGACCCAGTACTTC. Translated, it gives CATSTGGSKTQYF. The variable domain in full, completed from reference TRBV15 and TRBJ2-5, reads DAMVIQNPRYQVTQFGKPVTLSCSQTLNHNVMYWYQQKSSQAPKLLFHYYDKDFNNEADTPDNFQSRRPNTSFCFLDIRSPGLGDTAMYLCATSTGGSKTQYFGPGTRLLVL.